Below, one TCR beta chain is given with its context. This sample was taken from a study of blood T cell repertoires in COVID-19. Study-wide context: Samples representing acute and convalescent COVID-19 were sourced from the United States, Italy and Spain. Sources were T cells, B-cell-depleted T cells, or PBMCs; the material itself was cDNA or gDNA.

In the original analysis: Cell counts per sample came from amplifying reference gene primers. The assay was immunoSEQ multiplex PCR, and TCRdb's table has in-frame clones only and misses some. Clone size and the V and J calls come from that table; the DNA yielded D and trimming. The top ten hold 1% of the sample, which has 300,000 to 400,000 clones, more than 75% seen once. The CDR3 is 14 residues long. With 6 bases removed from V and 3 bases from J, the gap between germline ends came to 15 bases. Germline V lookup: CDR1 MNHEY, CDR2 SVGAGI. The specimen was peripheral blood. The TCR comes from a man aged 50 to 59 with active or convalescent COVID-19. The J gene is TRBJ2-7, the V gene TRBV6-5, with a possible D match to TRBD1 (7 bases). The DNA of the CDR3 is TGTGCCAGCAGCCTGGAGGGGGCGGGCTACGAGCAGTACTTC. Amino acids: CASSLEGAGYEQYF.